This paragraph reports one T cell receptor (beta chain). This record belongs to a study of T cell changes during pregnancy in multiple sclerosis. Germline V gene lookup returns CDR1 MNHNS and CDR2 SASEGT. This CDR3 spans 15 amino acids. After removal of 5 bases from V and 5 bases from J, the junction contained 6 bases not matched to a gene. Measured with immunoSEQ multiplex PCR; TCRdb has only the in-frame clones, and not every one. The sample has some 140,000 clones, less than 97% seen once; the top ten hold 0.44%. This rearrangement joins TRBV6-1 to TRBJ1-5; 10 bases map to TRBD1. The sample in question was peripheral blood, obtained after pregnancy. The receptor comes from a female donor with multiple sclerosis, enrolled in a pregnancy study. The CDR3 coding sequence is TGTGCCAGCAGTTGGACAGGGGGACAGGATCAGCCCCAGCATTTT. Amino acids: CASSWTGGQDQPQHF.